This is a list of T cell receptor beta chains from one sample in a study of T-cell memory formation after mild COVID-19. TCRdb independently ran MiXCR on the 5' RACE reads; one entry per CDR3 protein. The sample yields hundreds of thousands of distinct CDR3 sequences, about a fifth seen once. Sequences were obtained from PBMCs or a T cell subset sorted from them (not recorded which). The receptors shown here come from an adult woman who had mild COVID-19 (a few samples of this study predate the infection). Cell type and time point are not known. CDR3s include the opening cysteine and the closing phenylalanine or tryptophan. A D gene is named only where the DNA matches it firmly. A clone size is listed for some rows: how often the clone was seen (once, few, many), or a class if it is expanded.

clone_size: -; j_call: TRBJ1-2; d_call: TRBD1; v_call: TRBV28; cdr3_aa: CASNSDRGYGYTF; cdr3_nt: TGTGCCAGCAACTCGGACAGGGGGTATGGCTACACCTTC
clone_size: -; j_call: TRBJ2-1; d_call: -; v_call: TRBV27; cdr3_aa: CASKTSYEQFF; cdr3_nt: TGTGCCAGCAAGACGTCATATGAGCAGTTCTTC
clone_size: few; j_call: TRBJ2-1; d_call: -; v_call: TRBV30; cdr3_aa: CAWSVSSDYNEQFF; cdr3_nt: TGTGCCTGGAGTGTTTCCTCAGACTACAATGAGCAGTTCTTC
clone_size: -; j_call: TRBJ2-1; d_call: TRBD2; v_call: TRBV25-1; cdr3_aa: CASGQRERNNEQFF; cdr3_nt: TGTGCCAGCGGTCAGCGGGAGCGGAACAATGAGCAGTTCTTC
clone_size: few; j_call: TRBJ2-7; d_call: -; v_call: TRBV6-2/TRBV6-3; cdr3_aa: CASRDTKYYSYEQYF; cdr3_nt: TGTGCCAGCCGAGATACAAAGTACTATTCCTACGAGCAGTACTTC
clone_size: -; j_call: TRBJ2-7; d_call: TRBD2; v_call: TRBV6-2/TRBV6-3; cdr3_aa: CASTRTSGGYEQYF; cdr3_nt: TGTGCCAGCACCAGGACTAGCGGGGGGTACGAGCAGTACTTC
clone_size: -; j_call: TRBJ2-4; d_call: -; v_call: TRBV6-5; cdr3_aa: CASSYSPRGRGPKNIQYF; cdr3_nt: TGTGCCAGCAGTTACTCCCCCAGGGGGCGGGGGCCCAAAAACATTCAGTACTTC
clone_size: few; j_call: TRBJ2-2; d_call: -; v_call: TRBV24-1; cdr3_aa: CATSDLSGNTGELFF; cdr3_nt: TGTGCCACCAGTGATTTGTCTGGTAATACCGGGGAGCTGTTTTTT
clone_size: few; j_call: TRBJ1-1; d_call: TRBD1; v_call: TRBV12-3/TRBV12-4; cdr3_aa: CASRSRGLQAFF; cdr3_nt: TGTGCCAGCAGAAGCAGGGGGCTACAAGCTTTCTTT
clone_size: few; j_call: TRBJ2-2; d_call: -; v_call: TRBV7-2; cdr3_aa: CASSLAPVPPGELFF; cdr3_nt: TGTGCCAGCAGCTTAGCGCCAGTTCCTCCCGGGGAGCTGTTTTTT
clone_size: -; j_call: TRBJ1-1; d_call: -; v_call: TRBV6-6; cdr3_aa: CASTSHPGTAEAFF; cdr3_nt: TGTGCCAGCACCTCACACCCGGGAACGGCTGAAGCTTTCTTT
clone_size: -; j_call: TRBJ2-1; d_call: TRBD2; v_call: TRBV2; cdr3_aa: CASSDPQRDPYNEQFF; cdr3_nt: TGTGCCAGCAGTGACCCTCAGCGGGACCCCTACAATGAGCAGTTCTTC
clone_size: -; j_call: TRBJ1-1; d_call: -; v_call: TRBV6-5; cdr3_aa: CASSYSSGRMNTEAFF; cdr3_nt: TGTGCCAGCAGTTACTCGTCAGGGCGGATGAACACTGAAGCTTTCTTT
clone_size: -; j_call: TRBJ1-1; d_call: TRBD1; v_call: TRBV5-6; cdr3_aa: CASSPVDRDRTEAFF; cdr3_nt: TGTGCCAGCAGCCCAGTGGACAGGGATCGCACTGAAGCTTTCTTT
clone_size: many; j_call: TRBJ2-7; d_call: -; v_call: TRBV12-3/TRBV12-4; cdr3_aa: CASSFSWTRELYEQYF; cdr3_nt: TGTGCCAGCAGTTTCTCTTGGACCAGGGAACTCTACGAGCAGTACTTC
clone_size: few; j_call: TRBJ2-7; d_call: TRBD1; v_call: TRBV27; cdr3_aa: CASRRDRGLEQYF; cdr3_nt: TGTGCCAGCAGACGGGACAGGGGTCTCGAGCAGTACTTC
clone_size: few; j_call: TRBJ2-3; d_call: -; v_call: TRBV5-1; cdr3_aa: CASRWWGELADTQYF; cdr3_nt: TGCGCCAGCCGCTGGTGGGGGGAGTTGGCAGATACGCAGTATTTT
clone_size: -; j_call: TRBJ2-5; d_call: -; v_call: TRBV15; cdr3_aa: CATSRAPRHNQETQYF; cdr3_nt: TGTGCCACCAGCAGAGCCCCGAGACACAACCAAGAGACCCAGTACTTC
clone_size: few; j_call: TRBJ2-2; d_call: TRBD2; v_call: TRBV11-2; cdr3_aa: CASSWGSSGAGELFF; cdr3_nt: TGTGCCAGCAGCTGGGGGTCTAGCGGGGCCGGGGAGCTGTTTTTT
clone_size: few; j_call: TRBJ2-1; d_call: -; v_call: TRBV24-1; cdr3_aa: CATSDLAHSSYNEQFF; cdr3_nt: TGTGCCACCAGTGATTTGGCCCATAGCTCCTACAATGAGCAGTTCTTC
clone_size: few; j_call: TRBJ2-2; d_call: -; v_call: TRBV5-8; cdr3_aa: CASSLSLGLSNTGELFF; cdr3_nt: TGTGCCAGCAGCTTAAGTTTGGGACTTTCGAACACCGGGGAGCTGTTTTTT
clone_size: few; j_call: TRBJ2-1; d_call: TRBD1; v_call: TRBV11-2; cdr3_aa: CGTAEQGANEQFF; cdr3_nt: TGTGGAACAGCTGAACAGGGGGCTAATGAGCAGTTCTTC
clone_size: -; j_call: TRBJ2-1; d_call: -; v_call: TRBV25-1; cdr3_aa: CASSGSLGWYNEQFF; cdr3_nt: TGTGCCAGCAGTGGCAGCTTGGGATGGTACAATGAGCAGTTCTTC
clone_size: -; j_call: TRBJ1-1; d_call: -; v_call: TRBV5-1; cdr3_aa: CASSGTQGNTEAFF; cdr3_nt: TGCGCCAGCAGCGGGACCCAGGGTAACACTGAAGCTTTCTTT
clone_size: -; j_call: TRBJ2-7; d_call: -; v_call: TRBV9; cdr3_aa: CASSPGETYEQYF; cdr3_nt: TGTGCCAGCAGCCCCGGCGAGACCTACGAGCAGTACTTC
clone_size: -; j_call: TRBJ2-7; d_call: -; v_call: TRBV3-1; cdr3_aa: CASSQKTVGAGAHEQYF; cdr3_nt: TGTGCCAGCAGCCAAAAAACGGTCGGGGCGGGGGCCCACGAGCAGTACTTC
clone_size: few; j_call: TRBJ2-2; d_call: -; v_call: TRBV12-3/TRBV12-4; cdr3_aa: CASSLKGHTGELFF; cdr3_nt: TGTGCCAGCAGTCTCAAGGGACACACCGGGGAGCTGTTTTTT
clone_size: -; j_call: TRBJ2-7; d_call: TRBD2; v_call: TRBV10-2; cdr3_aa: CASRVAGGISYEQYF; cdr3_nt: TGCGCCAGCCGGGTAGCGGGGGGCATCTCCTACGAGCAGTACTTC
clone_size: once; j_call: TRBJ2-3; d_call: TRBD1; v_call: TRBV7-2; cdr3_aa: CASSHHGTVSTDTQYF; cdr3_nt: TGTGCCAGCAGCCACCACGGGACAGTTAGCACAGATACGCAGTATTTT
clone_size: -; j_call: TRBJ1-3; d_call: -; v_call: TRBV2; cdr3_aa: CASSDLRASGNTIYF; cdr3_nt: TGTGCCAGCAGCGACCTCAGGGCGTCCGGAAACACCATATATTTT
clone_size: -; j_call: TRBJ2-5; d_call: TRBD2; v_call: TRBV10-3; cdr3_aa: CAISPRGGATETQYF; cdr3_nt: TGTGCCATCAGCCCTCGCGGGGGGGCGACGGAGACCCAGTACTTC
clone_size: few; j_call: TRBJ2-1; d_call: -; v_call: TRBV2; cdr3_aa: CASSPGFEQFF; cdr3_nt: TGTGCCAGCAGTCCGGGCTTTGAGCAGTTCTTC
clone_size: -; j_call: TRBJ1-2; d_call: -; v_call: TRBV30; cdr3_aa: CAWSPDSQSYGYTF; cdr3_nt: TGTGCCTGGAGCCCGGACAGTCAGAGCTATGGCTACACCTTC
clone_size: -; j_call: TRBJ2-2; d_call: -; v_call: TRBV11-2; cdr3_aa: CASSKALNTGELFF; cdr3_nt: TGTGCCAGCAGCAAGGCCCTGAACACCGGGGAGCTGTTTTTT
clone_size: -; j_call: TRBJ2-5; d_call: -; v_call: TRBV12-3/TRBV12-4; cdr3_aa: CASSSQGRETQYF; cdr3_nt: TGTGCCAGCAGTTCACAGGGGAGGGAGACCCAGTACTTC
clone_size: few; j_call: TRBJ1-4; d_call: TRBD1; v_call: TRBV6-1; cdr3_aa: CASNRQGEEKLFF; cdr3_nt: TGTGCCAGCAACCGACAGGGTGAAGAAAAACTGTTTTTT
clone_size: -; j_call: TRBJ1-4; d_call: -; v_call: TRBV5-1; cdr3_aa: CASGDSARGKLFF; cdr3_nt: TGCGCCAGCGGGGACTCCGCGAGAGGAAAACTGTTTTTT
clone_size: few; j_call: TRBJ2-3; d_call: -; v_call: TRBV29-1; cdr3_aa: CSVATNGADTQYF; cdr3_nt: TGCAGCGTAGCTACCAATGGGGCAGATACGCAGTATTTT
clone_size: -; j_call: TRBJ1-1; d_call: -; v_call: TRBV14; cdr3_aa: CASSMGGSRAFF; cdr3_nt: TGTGCCAGCAGCATGGGGGGCTCGCGAGCTTTCTTT
clone_size: -; j_call: TRBJ1-2; d_call: -; v_call: TRBV7-9; cdr3_aa: CARYSLVPGNLIYGYTF; cdr3_nt: TGTGCCAGATACTCCTTGGTGCCGGGAAACCTCATCTATGGCTACACCTTC
clone_size: -; j_call: TRBJ2-7; d_call: -; v_call: TRBV7-8; cdr3_aa: CASSRISWNYEQYF; cdr3_nt: TGTGCCAGCAGCCGCATTAGTTGGAACTACGAGCAGTACTTC
clone_size: few; j_call: TRBJ2-7; d_call: -; v_call: TRBV5-4; cdr3_aa: CASSLAEGAYEQYF; cdr3_nt: TGTGCCAGCAGCTTGGCCGAAGGGGCCTACGAGCAGTACTTC